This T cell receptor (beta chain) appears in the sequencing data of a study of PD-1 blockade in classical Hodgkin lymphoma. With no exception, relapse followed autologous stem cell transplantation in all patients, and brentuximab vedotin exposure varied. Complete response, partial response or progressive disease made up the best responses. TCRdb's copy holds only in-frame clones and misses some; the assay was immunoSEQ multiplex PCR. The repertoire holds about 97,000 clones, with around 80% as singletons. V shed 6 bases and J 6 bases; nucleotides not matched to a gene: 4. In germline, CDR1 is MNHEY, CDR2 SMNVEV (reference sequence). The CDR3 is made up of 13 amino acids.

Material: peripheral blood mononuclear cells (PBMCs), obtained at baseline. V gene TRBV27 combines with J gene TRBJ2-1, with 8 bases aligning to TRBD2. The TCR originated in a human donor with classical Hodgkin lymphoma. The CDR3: CASRKREGNEQFF. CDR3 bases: TGTGCCAGCAGGAAACGGGAGGGCAATGAGCAGTTCTTC.